The T cell receptor beta chain under discussion was sequenced for a study of graft-versus-host responses after intestinal transplantation. Across the whole study: Recipients underwent multivisceral, liver-intestinal, or isolated intestinal transplants.

Assay used: immunoSEQ multiplex PCR; TCRdb lists only in-frame clones, some missing. The repertoire has 49,000 or so clones, roughly 93% of them found once; the top ten carry 5.9%. Germline CDR1 KGHSH, CDR2 LQKENI. There are 13 residues in the CDR3. Trimming left V 3 bases short and J 4 bases short, with 9 bases between. This sequence was found in a human patient who received an intestinal transplant, so some T cells may come from the graft donor. This rearrangement joins TRBV18 to TRBJ1-2; D gene unclear. The sequenced sample was PBMCs, obtained about 800 days after a first intestinal transplant, on the day of a second. The CDR3 reads CASSPGRTYGYTF. CDR3 bases: TGTGCCAGCTCACCCGGGCGGACCTATGGCTACACCTTC.